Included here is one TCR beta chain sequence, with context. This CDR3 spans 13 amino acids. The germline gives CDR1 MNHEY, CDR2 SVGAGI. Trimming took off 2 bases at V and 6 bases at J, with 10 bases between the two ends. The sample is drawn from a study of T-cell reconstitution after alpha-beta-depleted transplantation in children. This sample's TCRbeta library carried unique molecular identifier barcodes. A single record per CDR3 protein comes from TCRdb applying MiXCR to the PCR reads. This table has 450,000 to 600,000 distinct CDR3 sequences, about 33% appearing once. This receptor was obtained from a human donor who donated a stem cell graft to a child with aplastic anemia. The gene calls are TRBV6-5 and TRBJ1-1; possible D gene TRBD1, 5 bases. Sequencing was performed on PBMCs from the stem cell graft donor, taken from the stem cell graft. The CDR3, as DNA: TGTGCCAGCAGTTACAGGGGTTCCCCTGAAGCTTTCTTT. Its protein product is CASSYRGSPEAFF.